This T cell receptor (beta chain) came from a study of response to subunit inactivated influenza vaccine. TCRdb re-derived calls from the RT-PCR reads in MiXCR, one entry per CDR3 protein. The profile shows roughly 180,000 distinct CDR3 sequences, about 9.3% of them singletons. The CDR3 contains 15 residues. Deletions cut 3 bases from V and 3 bases from J, with 15 bases between. Germline lookup yields CDR1 KGHSH and CDR2 LQKENI. The source material was non-naive T cells sorted from PBMCs, sampled on the day of vaccination. The sequence derives from a man aged 45-65 years who received an inactivated influenza vaccine. The chain is built from TRBV18 and TRBJ2-7; D possibly corresponds to TRBD1 (7 bases). CDR3 in DNA: TGTGCCAGCTCACCCCCGGCAGGGGGGAGCTACGAGCAGTACTTC. As protein: CASSPPAGGSYEQYF.